The 24 T cell receptor beta chains given below trace back to one sample, sequenced in a study of T-cell reconstitution after alpha-beta-depleted transplantation in children. Unique molecular identifiers were incorporated when the TCRbeta library was constructed. TCRdb re-derived calls from the PCR reads in MiXCR, one entry per CDR3 protein. The sample records 200,000 to 300,000 distinct CDR3 sequences, 12% being singletons. Material: PBMCs from the stem cell graft donor, obtained from the stem cell graft. Source of these receptors: a human donor who donated a stem cell graft to a child with acute lymphoblastic leukemia.

This clonotype turned up a few times. The junction shows a germline mismatch at one end, possibly a read error. The chain couples TRBV7-8 to TRBJ2-6; 8 bases fit TRBD1. CDR1 is SGHVS and CDR2 is FQNEAQ in the germline V gene. CDR3 length equals 18 residues. The CDR3 sequence: CASSLQDRGFSGANGLTF. CDR3 nucleotides: TGTGCCAGCAGCTTGCAAGACAGGGGTTTCTCTGGGGCCAACGGCCTGACTTTC.

This chain joins TRBV5-4 and TRBJ2-7; 9 nucleotides align to TRBD1. The CDR3 contains 14 residues. Germline CDR1 SGHNT, CDR2 YYREEE (reference sequence). V lost 4 bases to trimming and J lost 3 bases; unmatched junction nucleotides: 5. The CDR3 coding sequence is TGTGCCAGCAGCATGGGACAGGGAATCTACGAGCAGTACTTC. It codes for CASSMGQGIYEQYF.

The table lists this clonotype with many counts. The chain joins TRBV20-1 to TRBJ2-3; D not certain. The ends were cut back, 2 bases at V and 9 bases at J, with 6 bases in the middle. The CDR3 totals 10 residues. The germline CDR1 and CDR2 sequences are DFQATT and SNEGSKA (reference sequence). CDR3 sequence reads: CSARNTTQYF. CDR3 nucleotide sequence: TGCAGTGCTAGAAACACAACGCAGTATTTT.

V is TRBV6-2 or TRBV6-3 and J is TRBJ1-1; no clear D gene. This CDR3 is 13 amino acids long. V shed 2 bases and J shed 5 bases, with 9 bases lying between them. Germline V gene sequence: CDR1 MNHEY, CDR2 SVGEGT. CDR3 amino acids: CASSYLGVTEAFF. The CDR3 DNA sequence: TGTGCCAGCAGTTACCTCGGGGTAACTGAAGCTTTCTTT.

This clonotype was counted at least ten times. CDR3 DNA sequence: TGCAGTGCTAGAGATCCCTTAGCCTTATCCGGGGAGCTGTTTTTT. This translates into CSARDPLALSGELFF. This rearrangement joins TRBV20-1 to TRBJ2-2; D gene ambiguous. The CDR3 runs to 15 residues. V was shortened by 0 bases and J by 6 bases, with 14 bases between the two germline ends. Germline CDR1 DFQATT, CDR2 SNEGSKA (reference sequence).

J is TRBJ1-2 and V is TRBV4-3; D remains ambiguous. CDR3 size: 16 residues. Germline V lookup: CDR1 LGHNA, CDR2 YSLEER. V was cut by 5 bases and J by 6 bases, with 22 bases left in between. The CDR3, as DNA: TGCGCCAGCAGCTCCCTCCATCAGGCCGCCCCAGATGGCTACACCTTC. The encoded protein is CASSSLHQAAPDGYTF.

This clonotype was seen ten or more times. The gene calls are TRBV28 and TRBJ2-6; 10 bases fit TRBD1. V dropped 6 bases and J dropped 4; count of bases not matched to a gene: 12. The CDR3 runs 18 residues. Germline V gene sequence: CDR1 MDHEN, CDR2 SYDVKM. DNA of the CDR3: TGTGCCAGCAGAGCCTCCGGGACAGGGGTGTTCGGGGCCAACGTCCTGACTTTC. Its translation: CASRASGTGVFGANVLTF.

In the case of this clonotype: A much larger clone lies a single base off, so this may be a read error. The chain uses TRBV6-2 or TRBV6-3 and TRBJ1-1; D is uncertain. From germline, CDR1 is MNHEY and CDR2 SVGEGT. V gave up 2 bases and J gave up 1 base, with 17 bases separating them. This CDR3 has 17 amino acids. The CDR3 bases are TGTGCCAGCAGTTACCTCCTTCGGCGGACGGAGAACACTGAAGCTTTCTTT. It encodes CASSYLLRRTENTEAFF.

This clonotype appeared many times. CDR3 region: CSASFYNEQFF. In DNA form, the CDR3 reads TGCAGTGCTAGTTTCTACAATGAGCAGTTCTTC. The chain recombines TRBV20-1 with TRBJ2-1; D gene uncertain. Germline V lookup: CDR1 DFQATT, CDR2 SNEGSKA (reference sequence). There are 11 residues in the CDR3. Trimming stripped 3 bases from V and 3 bases from J, with 3 bases between.

Only a few counts were recorded for this clonotype. The V and J genes are TRBV19 and TRBJ1-2; 8 bases match TRBD1. Trimming cost V 7 bases and J 6 bases; bases outside gene matches: 7. The CDR3 loop spans 13 amino acids. The V gene's germline CDR1 is LNHDA and CDR2 SQIVND (reference sequence). CDR3 in DNA: TGTGCCAGTACCAGACAGGGGAGGAATGGCTACACCTTC. Residues: CASTRQGRNGYTF.

This clonotype appeared many times. The chain combines TRBV7-9 with TRBJ1-5; maybe TRBD1 (5 bases). Per the germline V gene, CDR1 is SEHNR and CDR2 is FQNEAQ (reference sequence). This CDR3 comprises 15 residues. V lost 5 bases and J lost 6, with 17 bases in between. The CDR3 sequence is CASSTGTTWSQPQHF. CDR3 DNA sequence: TGTGCCAGCAGCACGGGGACTACCTGGAGTCAGCCCCAGCATTTT.

This clonotype was recorded many times. V is TRBV5-1 and J is TRBJ2-2, with TRBD1 identical over 9 bases. The germline gives CDR1 SGHRS, CDR2 YFSETQ. V was pared by 4 bases and J by 0 bases, with 4 bases of the junction left unmatched. The CDR3 length is 16 residues. The CDR3 DNA follows: TGCGCCAGCAGCCCCGGACAGGGGACGAACACCGGGGAGCTGTTTTTT. This encodes CASSPGQGTNTGELFF.

This clonotype was found a few times. V usage is TRBV12-3 or TRBV12-4 and J usage is TRBJ2-7; TRBD1 aligns across 7 bases. The CDR3 has 16 amino acids. V trimming: 0 bases; J trimming: 5 bases; junction bases outside the gene matches: 10. The CDR3 nucleotides read TGTGCCAGCAGTTTAGCGGGCACAGGGGTGGGGGACGAGCAGTACTTC. This sequence encodes CASSLAGTGVGDEQYF.

This clonotype was counted at least ten times. This chain connects TRBV12-3 or TRBV12-4 to TRBJ2-7; a weak D match, TRBD2 (7 bases). With 3 bases removed from V and 9 bases from J, the gap between germline ends came to 9 bases. This CDR3 has 11 residues. The CDR3 reads CASSLGGGQYF. CDR3 DNA sequence: TGTGCCAGCAGTTTGGGAGGGGGGCAGTACTTC.

Only a few counts were recorded for this clonotype. The V gene is TRBV6-2 or TRBV6-3, the J gene TRBJ1-1; a weak D match, TRBD1 (5 bases). CDR1 is MNHEY, CDR2 SVGEGT, per germline. V was pared by 5 bases and J by 2 bases, with 12 bases between. The CDR3 spans 14 residues. CDR3 region: CASSLLTENTEAFF. The DNA of the CDR3 is TGTGCCAGCAGTCTTCTGACAGAAAACACTGAAGCTTTCTTT.

Worth noting for this clonotype: Being one base from a much bigger clone, this may be a read error. The CDR3 end shows no conserved phenylalanine or tryptophan, and so a read error is likely. This sequence joins TRBV12-3 or TRBV12-4 and TRBJ2-1; D is possibly TRBD2 (6 bases). Trimming took 4 bases from V and 2 from J, leaving 12 bases between them. The CDR3 contains 15 residues. The CDR3 nucleotides read TGTGCCAGCAGTTCCATGGGACTGACCTACAATGAGCAGTTCTCC. Translation: CASSSMGLTYNEQFS.

The chain links TRBV29-1 to TRBJ2-1, with D perhaps TRBD2 (5 bases). The CDR3 has 15 amino acids. The germline CDR1 and CDR2 sequences are SQVTM and ANQGSEA. V shed 6 bases and J shed 2 bases, with 17 bases lying between them. CDR3 amino acids: CSVGPEAATYNEQFF. In nucleotides, the CDR3 is TGCAGCGTGGGTCCGGAAGCGGCTACCTACAATGAGCAGTTCTTC.

V usage is TRBV6-2 or TRBV6-3 and J usage is TRBJ1-5; TRBD1 matches at 8 bases. The CDR3 spans 15 residues. The ends lost 3 bases at V and 6 bases at J; junction bases unmatched: 7. CDR1 and CDR2 (germline): MNHEY, SVGEGT. CDR3 nucleotides: TGTGCCAGCAGTTATCTAGCGGGACAGGCTCAGCCCCAGCATTTT. Protein: CASSYLAGQAQPQHF.

This clonotype showed up many times. The rearrangement joins TRBV7-2 to TRBJ2-1; TRBD1 might be the D (6 bases). Germline assignment: CDR1 SGHTA and CDR2 FQGNSA. This CDR3 is built from 16 residues. Trimming removed 1 base at V and 4 bases at J, with 14 bases between. The CDR3 region is CASSLEGGAWYNEQFF. CDR3 coding DNA: TGTGCCAGCAGCTTAGAAGGGGGAGCGTGGTACAATGAGCAGTTCTTC.

This clonotype appeared a few times. The chain links TRBV5-5 to TRBJ2-1; maybe TRBD1 (5 bases). Germline loops: CDR1 SGHKS, CDR2 YYEKEE (reference sequence). The V end lost 0 bases, the J end lost 8 bases, and 15 bases lay between the germline ends. CDR3 length: 15 residues. CDR3 protein: CASSLVIRDRDEQFF. CDR3 DNA: TGTGCCAGCAGCTTGGTAATCAGGGATAGAGATGAGCAGTTCTTC.

This rearrangement joins TRBV7-9 to TRBJ1-4, with D unclear. This CDR3 region has 17 residues. CDR1 and CDR2 from the germline V gene are SEHNR and FQNEAQ (reference sequence). V was trimmed by 5 bases and J by 0 bases, leaving 16 bases between them. The CDR3 sequence: CASSENTFDATNEKLFF. CDR3 DNA: TGTGCCAGCAGCGAAAACACCTTTGACGCAACTAATGAAAAACTGTTTTTT.

Ten or more counts support this clonotype. The chain joins TRBV7-2 to TRBJ2-5; 8 bases map to TRBD1. After removal of 3 bases from V and 4 bases from J, the junction contained 13 bases not matched to a gene. Germline loops: CDR1 SGHTA, CDR2 FQGNSA. CDR3 length equals 17 residues. CDR3: CASSLDWTGSFGETQYF. CDR3 nucleotides: TGTGCCAGCAGCTTGGACTGGACAGGGAGTTTTGGAGAGACCCAGTACTTC.

This clonotype was counted at least ten times. The V and J genes are TRBV6-5 and TRBJ2-5, with D possibly being TRBD1 (6 bases). V lost 0 bases, J lost 5 bases, and 19 bases lay in between. This CDR3 has 17 residues. Germline V gives CDR1 MNHEY, CDR2 SVGAGI. CDR3 sequence: CASSYSPTGQGHETQYF. The DNA for the CDR3 is TGTGCCAGCAGTTACTCGCCTACCGGGCAGGGGCACGAGACCCAGTACTTC.

This clonotype was seen many times. V and J are TRBV10-3 and TRBJ2-3; D remains ambiguous. The V and J ends lost 6 bases and 4 bases respectively, with 11 bases between them. The CDR3 is 13 residues long. Germline CDR1 and CDR2: ENHRY and SYGVKD. The CDR3 DNA sequence: TGTGCCATCAGCCCGTCTGGGGCAGATACGCAGTATTTT. Translated, it gives CAISPSGADTQYF.